Listed here are 12 T cell receptor beta chains from one sample, sequenced in a study of graft-versus-host responses after intestinal transplantation. Here immunoSEQ multiplex PCR was the method, and the copy in TCRdb shows in-frame clones only, minus some. Of more than 55,000 clones detected, about 90% appear once; the ten largest clones hold around 1.5%. The material sequenced was PBMCs, taken 26 days after transplant. The receptors shown here come from a human patient who received an intestinal transplant, so some T cells may come from the graft donor.

This sequence joins TRBV6-5 and TRBJ1-5; 8 bases are shared with TRBD1. The CDR3 has 14 amino acids. After removal of 4 bases from V and 4 bases from J, the junction contained 3 bases not matched to a gene. CDR1 is MNHEY and CDR2 is SVGAGI in the germline V gene. CDR3 DNA sequence: TGTGCCAGCAGTTCCGGACAGGGTAATCAGCCCCAGCATTTT. It codes for CASSSGQGNQPQHF.

The CDR3 DNA sequence: TGCAGCGTTGAGTTGAGGGCCAGGAACACTGAAGCTTTCTTT. Its translation is CSVELRARNTEAFF. V usage is TRBV29-1 and J usage is TRBJ1-1, with D uncertain. This CDR3 contains 14 residues. The V gene's germline CDR1 is SQVTM and CDR2 ANQGSEA. The ends were cut back, 3 bases at V and 1 base at J, with 12 bases in the middle. The whole variable domain, filled in from reference TRBV29-1 and TRBJ1-1, reads SAVISQKPSRDICQRGTSLTIQCQVDSQVTMMFWYRQQPGQSLTLIATANQGSEATYESGFVIDKFPISRPNLTFSTLTVSNMSPEDSSIYLCSVELRARNTEAFFGQGTRLTVV.

The chain recombines TRBV6-6 with TRBJ1-1, with D unresolved. V gave up 6 bases and J gave up 7 bases, with 18 bases separating them. Germline V gene sequence: CDR1 MNHNY, CDR2 SVGAGI (reference sequence). This CDR3 contains 14 residues. The CDR3 is CASRTLLELSEAFF. In DNA form, the CDR3 reads TGTGCCAGCAGAACCTTGTTGGAGTTAAGTGAAGCTTTCTTT.

The rearrangement uses TRBV28 and TRBJ2-2, with no clear D. The CDR3 has 13 residues. Trimming pared 1 base from V and 2 bases from J, leaving 2 bases between. CDR1 MDHEN and CDR2 SYDVKM come from the germline V gene. Here the CDR3 DNA reads TGTGCCAGCAGTTTATCTAACACCGGGGAGCTGTTTTTT. Amino acid sequence: CASSLSNTGELFF.

The gene calls are TRBV18 and TRBJ1-5; possible D gene TRBD1, 5 bases. CDR3 length: 16 amino acids. Trimming removed 3 bases at V and 2 bases at J, with 14 bases between. Per the germline V gene, CDR1 is KGHSH and CDR2 is LQKENI. The CDR3 nucleotides read TGTGCCAGCTCACCCCGCGCCTGGGGGGGCAATCAGCCCCAGCATTTT. It codes for CASSPRAWGGNQPQHF.

This clone was seen only once. The chain links TRBV6-1 to TRBJ2-5; TRBD2 might be the D (6 bases). The CDR3 totals 13 residues. V was cut by 6 bases and J by 1 base, with 9 bases left in between. Germline V gene sequence: CDR1 MNHNS, CDR2 SASEGT. The CDR3 DNA follows: TGTGCCAGCAGCCGGGACTTCCAAGAGACCCAGTACTTC. This codes for CASSRDFQETQYF.

The chain joins TRBV2 to TRBJ1-6; D may be TRBD1 (5 bases). The ends were cut back, 7 bases at V and 11 bases at J, with 12 bases in the middle. The CDR3 is 12 amino acids. The germline V gene has CDR1 SNHLY and CDR2 FYNNEI. This CDR3 is CASNPGWAPLHF. The CDR3 DNA reads TGTGCCAGCAATCCAGGGTGGGCACCCCTCCACTTT.

The chain is built from TRBV4-2 and TRBJ1-2, with a possible D match to TRBD1 (6 bases). Between the trimmed V and J ends, which lost 0 bases and 6 bases, there was a span of 14 bases. There are 15 residues in the CDR3. CDR1 and CDR2 (germline): LGHNA, YNFKEQ. The CDR3 DNA follows: TGTGCCAGCAGCCAAGATAGATGGGGGCAGGATGGCTACACCTTC. It specifies CASSQDRWGQDGYTF.

Only one count was recorded for this clone. V usage is TRBV5-4 and J usage is TRBJ1-2; D call uncertain. V was shortened by 4 bases and J by 7 bases, with 23 bases between the two germline ends. In germline, CDR1 is SGHNT, CDR2 YYREEE (reference sequence). The CDR3 loop spans 16 amino acids. CDR3 nucleotide sequence: TGTGCCAGCAGCCCAAGGTGGGCAGACGATGGGAGTGGCTACACCTTC. Translation gives CASSPRWADDGSGYTF.

The V and J genes are TRBV6-6 and TRBJ2-3; no clear D gene. Trimming took off 6 bases at V and 3 bases at J, with 4 bases between the two ends. CDR3 length: 11 amino acids. Germline V gives CDR1 MNHNY, CDR2 SVGAGI (reference sequence). CDR3 amino acids: CASRTTDTQYF. CDR3 nucleotides: TGTGCCAGCAGGACAACAGATACGCAGTATTTT.

V usage is TRBV5-1 and J usage is TRBJ1-2; no clear D gene. The V end lost 0 bases, the J end lost 8 bases, and 11 bases lay between the germline ends. The CDR3 has 13 residues. Germline V CDR1 and CDR2: SGHRS, YFSETQ. Written as DNA, the CDR3 is TGCGCCAGCAGCTTGGACGCTATATGGGGCTACACCTTC. Its translation: CASSLDAIWGYTF.

The chain recombines TRBV11-1 with TRBJ2-5, with D possibly TRBD2 on 5 matching bases. The germline V gene encodes CDR1 SGHAT and CDR2 FQDESV (reference sequence). The V end lost 3 bases, the J end lost 1 base, and 12 bases lay between the germline ends. The CDR3 is 15 residues long. The CDR3 protein is CASSFSPGFQETQYF. The CDR3 DNA sequence: TGTGCCAGCAGCTTTTCCCCGGGATTCCAAGAGACCCAGTACTTC.